These 2 T cell receptor beta chains were sequenced from one sample in a study of blood T cell repertoires in COVID-19. TCRdb keeps only in-frame clones here, not all; method: immunoSEQ multiplex PCR. The data hold around 88,000 clones, with roughly 84% observed a single time. Sequenced sample: peripheral blood. The receptor set was obtained from a woman older than 75 with acute or convalescent COVID-19.

This clone has just a few counts. Other DNA variants within this sample encode the same CDR3. The V gene is TRBV7-2, the J gene TRBJ1-5; D remains ambiguous. V lost 3 bases and J lost 5, with 8 bases in between. The germline V gene encodes CDR1 SGHTA and CDR2 FQGNSA. This CDR3 region has 13 residues. CDR3 sequence (DNA): TGTGCCAGCAGCTTTAAAGGAGATCAGCCCCAGCATTTT. Translation: CASSFKGDQPQHF. Complete variable domain (other parts from reference TRBV7-2 and TRBJ1-5): GAGVSQSPSNKVTEKGKDVELRCDPISGHTALYWYRQSLGQGLEFLIYFQGNSAPDKSGLPSDRFSAERTGGSVSTLTIQRTQQEDSAVYLCASSFKGDQPQHFGDGTRLSIL.

CDR3 DNA sequence: TGTGCCAGCAGCTTGGTGCCACAGTTCACCGGGGAGCTGTTTTTT. Protein sequence: CASSLVPQFTGELFF. The chain is built from TRBV5-8 and TRBJ2-2, with D hard to call. The CDR3 consists of 15 residues. CDR1 is SGHTS, CDR2 YDEGEE, per germline. The V end lost 0 bases, the J end lost 4 bases, and 10 bases lay between the germline ends.